This T cell receptor beta chain was sequenced for a study of T-cell memory formation after mild COVID-19. This clonotype was picked up many times. As yet, its antigen is unknown. General study results and limits: Some SARS-CoV-2-responding clones were already detected in memory before infection.

TCRdb re-called the 5' RACE reads with MiXCR, one entry per CDR3 protein. Seen here are roughly 47,000 distinct CDR3 sequences, approximately 6.6% observed once, and the top ten hold 1.4%. V lost 4 bases and J lost 8; bases outside the gene matches: 13. The germline V gene encodes CDR1 SGHRS and CDR2 YFSETQ. This CDR3 has 16 amino acids. The source material was PBMCs or a T cell subset sorted from them (not recorded which). The clonotype was recovered from a man aged 18-30 years who had mild COVID-19 (a few samples of this study predate the infection). Cell type and time point are not known. The V gene is TRBV5-1, the J gene TRBJ2-4, with 9 bases lining up with TRBD1. DNA of the CDR3: TGCGCCAGCAGCCGAACAACCGGGACAGGGAGAGACATTCAGTACTTC. Translated: CASSRTTGTGRDIQYF. Full variable domain (missing parts from reference TRBV5-1 and TRBJ2-4): KAGVTQTPRYLIKTRGQQVTLSCSPISGHRSVSWYQQTPGQGLQFLFEYFSETQRNKGNFPGRFSGRQFSNSRSEMNVSTLELGDSALYLCASSRTTGTGRDIQYFGAGTRLSVL.